The 9 T cell receptor beta chains in this list originate from one sample, sequenced in a study of CD8 T cells in ankylosing spondylitis. TCRdb recomputed calls from the 5' RACE reads with MiXCR, one row per CDR3 protein. The sample contains about 160,000 distinct CDR3 sequences, approximately 20% of which appear only once. The source material was blood, either unsorted or a sorted T cell fraction (not recorded which). The receptor source for this set is a male donor with ankylosing spondylitis or in good health (not recorded which).

Comments on this clonotype: Being one base from a much bigger clone, this may be a read error. The V call is TRBV7-8, the J call TRBJ1-1, with 11 bases aligning to TRBD1. Trimming removed 5 bases from V and 4 bases from J; junction bases left unmatched: 6. The length of the CDR3 is 15 residues. Looked up from germline, CDR1 is SGHVS and CDR2 is FQNEAQ. This chain's CDR3 is CASSVPGTGGTEAFF. In DNA, the CDR3 is TGTGCCAGCAGCGTCCCTGGGACAGGGGGCACTGAAGCTTTCTTT. Full variable domain (outside the CDR3, taken from reference TRBV7-8 and TRBJ1-1): GAGVSQSPRYKVAKRGQDVALRCDPISGHVSLFWYQQALGQGPEFLTYFQNEAQLDKSGLPSDRFFAERPEGSVSTLKIQRTQQEDSAVYLCASSVPGTGGTEAFFGQGTRLTVV.

J is TRBJ2-7 and V is TRBV6-5, with 8 nucleotides matching TRBD1. The CDR3 consists of 15 residues. The V segment lost 2 bases and the J segment 2 bases; nucleotides outside the gene matches: 5. The germline V gene has CDR1 MNHEY and CDR2 SVGAGI. CDR3 DNA: TGTGCCAGCAGTTACGTTGGACAGGGTGCCTACGAGCAGTACTTC. As protein: CASSYVGQGAYEQYF.

In this sample, this clonotype turned up many times. The J gene is TRBJ1-6, the V gene TRBV5-4, with D possibly being TRBD1 (6 bases). V dropped 4 bases and J dropped 8 bases, with 19 bases sitting between them. This CDR3 is 16 amino acids long. Germline-derived CDR1 and CDR2 are SGHNT and YYREEE (reference sequence). The CDR3 sequence is CASSRPSGQSYSPLHF. The CDR3 bases are TGTGCCAGCAGCCGACCTTCGGGACAAAGCTATTCACCCCTCCACTTT.

J is TRBJ2-3 and V is TRBV5-1; D gene ambiguous. Deletions cut 0 bases from V and 0 bases from J, with 11 bases between. There are 16 residues in the CDR3. In germline, CDR1 is SGHRS, CDR2 YFSETQ. CDR3 DNA: TGCGCCAGCAGCTTGGGAATAGCAACTAGCACAGATACGCAGTATTTT. Its protein product is CASSLGIATSTDTQYF.

In its sample, this clonotype was seen many times. CDR3 loop: CASSLSSAVSYEQYF. CDR3 bases: TGCGCCAGCAGCCTTTCTAGCGCCGTCTCCTACGAGCAGTACTTC. The genes are TRBV4-1 and TRBJ2-7; D is perhaps TRBD2 (6 bases). The CDR3 loop spans 15 amino acids. Germline V gene sequence: CDR1 MGHRA, CDR2 YSYEKL. The V gene lost 4 bases and the J gene lost 0 bases, with 13 bases spanning the gap.

This clonotype was seen many times. This chain joins TRBV12-3 or TRBV12-4 and TRBJ1-5; TRBD1 is a possible D gene (5 bases). This CDR3 has 15 residues. V lost 10 bases and J 3 bases, leaving 19 bases between the germline ends. CDR3 sequence (DNA): TGTGCCACCGCGAAACAGGACGGCTACAATCAGCCCCAGCATTTT. Its translation is CATAKQDGYNQPQHF.

This clonotype was recorded at least ten times. V usage is TRBV20-1 and J usage is TRBJ2-2, with a weak D call TRBD2 (6 bases). Germline CDR1 is DFQATT and CDR2 is SNEGSKA (reference sequence). The CDR3 totals 14 residues. Trimming removed 3 bases at V and 1 base at J, with 9 bases between. CDR3 DNA: TGCAGTGCTAGCGGGACTGGGAACACCGGGGAGCTGTTTTTT. It is translated as CSASGTGNTGELFF.

This rearrangement joins TRBV5-1 to TRBJ2-2; D is unclear. The V and J ends lost 1 base and 3 bases respectively, with 10 bases between them. The CDR3 consists of 15 residues. From germline, CDR1 is SGHRS and CDR2 YFSETQ. The DNA for the CDR3 is TGCGCCAGCAGCTTGATGAGTACATACACCGGGGAGCTGTTTTTT. The encoded protein is CASSLMSTYTGELFF.

This clonotype was seen repeatedly, ten times or more. This chain uses TRBV28 with TRBJ2-7; 10 bases fit TRBD2. The CDR3 consists of 14 residues. The V gene's germline CDR1 is MDHEN and CDR2 SYDVKM. V lost 7 bases and J lost 1; bases outside the gene matches: 4. CDR3 region: CASTSGGTSYEQYF. For the CDR3, the DNA is TGTGCCAGCACTAGCGGGGGCACTTCCTACGAGCAGTACTTC.